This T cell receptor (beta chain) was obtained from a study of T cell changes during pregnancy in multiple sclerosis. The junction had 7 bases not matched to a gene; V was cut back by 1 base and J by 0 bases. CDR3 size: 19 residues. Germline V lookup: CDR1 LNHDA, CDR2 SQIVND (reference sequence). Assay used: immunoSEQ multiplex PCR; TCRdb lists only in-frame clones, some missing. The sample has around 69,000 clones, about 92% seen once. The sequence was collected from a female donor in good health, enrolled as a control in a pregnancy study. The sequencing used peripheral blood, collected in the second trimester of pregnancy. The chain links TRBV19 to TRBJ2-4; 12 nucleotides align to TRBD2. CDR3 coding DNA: TGTGCCAGTAGTATAGGAACTAGCGGGGGGCAGATAGCCAAAAACATTCAGTACTTC. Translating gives CASSIGTSGGQIAKNIQYF. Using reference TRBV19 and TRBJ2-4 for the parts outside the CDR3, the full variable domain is DGGITQSPKYLFRKEGQNVTLSCEQNLNHDAMYWYRQDPGQGLRLIYYSQIVNDFQKGDIAEGYSVSREKKESFPLTVTSAQKNPTAFYLCASSIGTSGGQIAKNIQYFGAGTRLSVL.